The present entry profiles one TCR beta chain with its context. In its sample, this clonotype was seen a few times. Which antigen it targets is not known. Within one base of it there is no much larger clone, and no base qualities were kept. Library generation was performed with RT-PCR. Instrument used: Illumina HiSeq 2500. TCRdb reprocessing: public reads trimmed at Q25 with fastp, clones called with MiXCR, in-frame beta chains kept. Rows are combined by CDR3 protein, so each entry shows the most common genes and DNA. Present in this sample are around 750,000 distinct CDR3 sequences, approximately 21% of which were seen just once. More than 8.5% of the sample is taken by the ten largest. This record belongs to a study of response to subunit inactivated influenza vaccine (dated by TCRdb to between 2017 and 2018). About the investigation overall: Deep quantitative T cell receptor repertoire profiling was used in the study to track responses to a trivalent subunit inactivated influenza vaccine.

CDR3 length: 16 amino acids, cysteine to phenylalanine. Only the CDR3 DNA is retained, 48 bases long and in frame from the first base. The germline V gene gives CDR1 as MNHNS and CDR2 as SASEGT. The V end loses 7 bases and the J end loses 0 bases, and a stretch of 19 bases separates them. Results the study describes overall, beyond this receptor: The authors suggested that each seasonal influenza vaccination may recruit only a limited number of new T cells.

The sample was PBMCs from blood, taken 4 to 6 days after vaccination. The sequence joins TRBV6-1 to TRBJ2-7; TRBD1 is perhaps the D gene, given 6 matching bases. The receptor was derived from a man over 45 who received an inactivated influenza vaccine. Donor details come from another sample of the same person, matched by shared clones. This receptor carries the CDR3 CASKLTSGTSSYEQYF. The DNA reads TGTGCCAGCAAGCTAACATCCGGGACATCCTCCTACGAGCAGTACTTC.